A single sample gave rise to the 16 T cell receptor beta chains below, sequenced in a study of TIL therapy for anti-PD-1-resistant metastatic lung cancer. The time point was: pre-treatment sample, taken before nivolumab and TIL therapy. Tumor tissue came from excised metastases, mostly pleural nodules or supraclavicular lymph nodes. This was the immunoSEQ v3 assay. Data came from immunoSEQ multiplex PCR; TCRdb stores just in-frame clones and leaves some out. The data contain 6,000 to 7,500 clones, about 61% of them singletons. Sample: tumor tissue, taken at baseline. Every receptor here comes from a person aged 25 to 85 with non-small cell lung cancer.

The CDR3 DNA reads as TGTGCCAGCAGCTTATACAGGGAAAGGGACCACTATGGCTACACCTTC. Translation: CASSLYRERDHYGYTF. The chain joins TRBV7-2 to TRBJ1-2; D is possibly TRBD1 (6 bases). Trimming removed 2 bases at V and 3 bases at J, with 16 bases between. The CDR3 totals 16 residues. Germline assignment: CDR1 SGHTA and CDR2 FQGNSA.

The J gene is TRBJ2-7, the V gene TRBV19, with D perhaps assigned TRBD1 or TRBD2 (5 bases each). Trimming removed 5 bases at V and 3 bases at J, with 14 bases between. Germline V gives CDR1 LNHDA, CDR2 SQIVND (reference sequence). The CDR3 has 14 amino acids. The CDR3 nucleotides are TGTGCCAGTAGTCGTCCCGGGACGGGCTACGAGCAGTACTTC. Protein sequence: CASSRPGTGYEQYF.

A single count supports this clone. The chain combines TRBV6-6 with TRBJ1-6; D is unresolved. The germline V and J ends were trimmed by 7 bases and 7 bases, with 14 bases remaining between them. Germline V gene sequence: CDR1 MNHNY, CDR2 SVGAGI (reference sequence). The CDR3 runs 14 residues. This CDR3 is CASTDVAVNSPLHF. The CDR3, as DNA: TGTGCCAGCACCGACGTGGCAGTGAATTCACCCCTCCACTTT.

The genes are TRBV6-2 or TRBV6-3 and TRBJ2-1, with a weak D call TRBD2 (5 bases). The germline CDR1 and CDR2 sequences are MNHEY and SVGEGT. Trimming shortened V by 6 bases and J by 0 bases, and 15 bases separated the two germline ends. The CDR3 has 16 amino acids. CDR3 region: CASRPWTSSSYNEQFF. The CDR3 coding sequence is TGTGCCAGCAGACCTTGGACTTCAAGCTCCTACAATGAGCAGTTCTTC.

This clone has a handful of counts. The V and J genes are TRBV6-4 and TRBJ1-1, with 9 bases that match TRBD1. CDR1 and CDR2 (germline): MRHNA, SNTAGT. The CDR3 totals 16 residues. The V and J ends lost 3 bases and 3 bases, in that order; junction bases with no gene match: 8. The CDR3 loop is CASSEGPGQGDTEAFF. In DNA form, the CDR3 reads TGTGCCAGCAGTGAAGGACCGGGACAGGGAGACACTGAAGCTTTCTTT.

This rearrangement joins TRBV2 to TRBJ2-7; TRBD2 agrees at 9 bases. The V gene's germline CDR1 is SNHLY and CDR2 FYNNEI. The CDR3 length is 15 residues. V gave up 3 bases and J gave up 0 bases; unmatched junction bases: 3. In nucleotides, the CDR3 is TGTGCCAGCAGTGATCTTAGCGGGGGCTCCTACGAGCAGTACTTC. This translates into CASSDLSGGSYEQYF. The whole variable domain, filled in from reference TRBV2 and TRBJ2-7, reads EPEVTQTPSHQVTQMGQEVILRCVPISNHLYFYWYRQILGQKVEFLVSFYNNEISEKSEIFDDQFSVERPDGSNFTLKIRSTKLEDSAMYFCASSDLSGGSYEQYFGPGTRLTVT.

This chain links TRBV6-5 with TRBJ1-5; tentatively, D is TRBD1 (5 bases). V lost 7 bases and J lost 6, with 16 bases in between. Germline-derived CDR1 and CDR2 are MNHEY and SVGAGI. The CDR3 runs to 14 residues. CDR3 bases: TGTGCCAGCATGAACGGGGGGACGGGTCAGCCCCAGCATTTT. It is translated as CASMNGGTGQPQHF.

This chain joins TRBV27 and TRBJ2-4; 14 nucleotides match TRBD2. The germline gives CDR1 MNHEY, CDR2 SMNVEV (reference sequence). V was clipped by 0 bases and J by 9 bases; unmatched bases: 7. The CDR3 is 17 amino acids. The CDR3 nucleotides are TGTGCCAGCAGTTTATCGATTGGGACTAGCGGGAGTGGCATTCAGTACTTC. This sequence encodes CASSLSIGTSGSGIQYF.

This clone was counted only a few times. The V gene is TRBV7-9, the J gene TRBJ2-5; D unresolved. This CDR3 contains 15 residues. Trimming left V 1 base short and J 3 bases short, with 12 bases between. Per germline, CDR1 SEHNR and CDR2 FQNEAQ (reference sequence). CDR3 sequence (DNA): TGTGCCAGCAGCTTAGGCGGTTTTAGTGAAGAGACCCAGTACTTC. This codes for CASSLGGFSEETQYF.

Judged by abundance, this clone is large. V is TRBV10-2 and J is TRBJ1-5, with a possible D match to TRBD1 (5 bases). Looked up from germline, CDR1 is WSHSY and CDR2 is SAAADI. The CDR3 runs to 13 residues. The germline V and J ends were trimmed by 2 bases and 7 bases, with 9 bases remaining between them. The CDR3 is CASSEGARQPQHF. DNA for the CDR3: TGCGCCAGCAGTGAGGGGGCGCGGCAGCCCCAGCATTTT.

This chain joins TRBV7-9 and TRBJ1-1; D gene unclear. V was pared by 5 bases and J by 6 bases, with 16 bases between. This CDR3 has 14 residues. The germline CDR1 and CDR2 sequences are SEHNR and FQNEAQ (reference sequence). Here the CDR3 reads CASSPGSSIPEAFF. As DNA, the CDR3 is TGTGCCAGCAGCCCCGGGAGCTCCATACCTGAAGCTTTCTTT.

This sequence joins TRBV2 and TRBJ2-5; D is undetermined. CDR3 length: 11 residues. Germline V gives CDR1 SNHLY, CDR2 FYNNEI. Trimming left V 6 bases short and J 3 bases short, with 5 bases between. CDR3 coding DNA: TGTGCCAGCAGCATTAAAGAGACCCAGTACTTC. Amino acids: CASSIKETQYF. Full variable domain (remainder filled in from reference TRBV2 and TRBJ2-5): EPEVTQTPSHQVTQMGQEVILRCVPISNHLYFYWYRQILGQKVEFLVSFYNNEISEKSEIFDDQFSVERPDGSNFTLKIRSTKLEDSAMYFCASSIKETQYFGPGTRLLVL.

This clone was detected once. CDR3 nucleotide sequence: TGTGCCAGCAGCTTAGTAACAGGGTTCGGCACTGAAGCTTTCTTT. Translated, it gives CASSLVTGFGTEAFF. The rearrangement uses TRBV11-2 and TRBJ1-1; tentatively, D is TRBD1 (6 bases). The CDR3 sequence is 15 residues long. The V gene lost 1 base and the J gene lost 4 bases, with 13 bases spanning the gap. Germline loops: CDR1 SGHAT, CDR2 FQNNGV.

Here the CDR3 reads CASSRGRGYEQYF. DNA of the CDR3: TGTGCCAGCAGCCGCGGACGGGGCTACGAGCAGTACTTC. This sequence joins TRBV3-1 (or the pseudogene TRBV3-2) and TRBJ2-7, with D tentatively TRBD2 (5 bases). Trimming cost V 4 bases and J 3 bases, with 10 bases left between them. This CDR3 has 13 amino acids. Per germline, CDR1 LGHDT and CDR2 YNNKEL (reference sequence).

As to this clone: A read error may produce the germline difference seen at one junction end. This chain connects TRBV5-4 to TRBJ1-4, with 7 bases identical to TRBD1. Germline V gene sequence: CDR1 SGHNT, CDR2 YYREEE (reference sequence). The CDR3 consists of 16 residues. The chain's CDR3 is CASSPAGTERNAKLFF. The CDR3 DNA sequence: TGTGCCAGCAGCCCGGCCGGGACAGAACGGAATGCAAAACTGTTTTTT. The variable domain in full, with the rest retrieved from reference TRBV5-4 and TRBJ1-4, is ETGVTQSPTHLIKTRGQQVTLRCSSQSGHNTVSWYQQALGQGPQFIFQYYREEENGRGNFPPRFSGLQFPNYSSELNVNALELDDSALYLCASSPAGTERNAKLFFGSGTQLSVL.

This clone was counted a few times. The chain carries TRBV6-5 and TRBJ2-3; D uncertain. The germline V gene has CDR1 MNHEY and CDR2 SVGAGI. The V and J ends lost 8 bases and 0 bases respectively, with 9 bases between them. This CDR3 contains 13 residues. CDR3 sequence (DNA): TGTGCCAGCCCCGGTGAGAGCACAGATACGCAGTATTTT. Translating it yields CASPGESTDTQYF.